The rows below give T cell receptor beta chains drawn from one sample of a study of metastatic and nonmetastatic thyroid tumors. TCRdb reassembled clones from the PCR reads with MiXCR. The sample contains tens of thousands of clones, roughly 22% of which appear only once. Sequencing used tumor tissue. All receptors derive from a female donor with papillary thyroid cancer or a benign thyroid nodule (not recorded which). Some clones in this sample may be carry-over from other donors' samples. Both conserved end residues are part of each CDR3. D genes are given only for firm matches. Clone size is given for some rows only: seen once, a few or many times, or a class if the clone is expanded.

v_call	d_call	clone_size	j_call	cdr3_aa	cdr3_nt
TRBV27	NA	NA	TRBJ2-1	CATRRGPLGNEQFF	TGTGCCACCAGAAGGGGTCCCTTAGGCAATGAGCAGTTCTTC
TRBV4-2	NA	NA	TRBJ1-1	CASSQGDGGATEAFF	TGTGCCAGCAGCCAAGGGGACGGAGGGGCCACTGAAGCTTTCTTT
TRBV20-1	NA	medium-sized	TRBJ2-7	CSAIQGDTNSYEQYF	TGCAGTGCCATCCAAGGGGACACTAATTCCTACGAGCAGTACTTC
TRBV20-1	NA	NA	TRBJ1-6	CSARAAGQNYNSPLHF	TGCAGTGCTAGAGCCGCAGGGCAGAACTATAATTCACCCCTCCACTTT
TRBV5-4	NA	few	TRBJ2-1	CASSLGRRPDNEQFF	TGTGCCAGCAGCTTGGGTCGCCGGCCCGACAATGAGCAGTTCTTC
TRBV7-3	NA	few	TRBJ2-1	CASSLEPSIYDEQFF	TGTGCCAGCAGCCTCGAACCTTCCATCTACGATGAGCAGTTCTTC
TRBV7-6	NA	few	TRBJ2-7	CASSKGYEQYF	TGTGCCAGCAGTAAAGGTTACGAGCAGTACTTC
TRBV7-2	TRBD1	NA	TRBJ2-5	CASSLVGTGGIGTQYF	TGTGCCAGCAGCTTAGTGGGGACAGGGGGCATTGGGACCCAGTACTTC
TRBV24-1	NA	NA	TRBJ2-1	CATSDSPYWRETLVDEQFF	TGTGCCACCAGTGATTCGCCCTACTGGAGGGAGACTTTGGTGGATGAGCAGTTCTTC
TRBV25-1	NA	many	TRBJ2-2	CASSEYLAPGELFF	TGTGCCAGCAGTGAATACTTAGCCCCCGGGGAGCTGTTTTTT
TRBV11-2	TRBD1	few	TRBJ1-1	CASSHGTANTEAFF	TGTGCCAGCAGCCACGGGACAGCGAACACTGAAGCTTTCTTT
TRBV28	TRBD2	medium-sized	TRBJ2-2	CASNPAGGPTGELFF	TGTGCCAGCAACCCAGCGGGAGGGCCCACCGGGGAGCTGTTTTTT
TRBV27	TRBD1	NA	TRBJ2-1	CASSLFRGLYNEQFF	TGTGCCAGCAGTTTATTCAGGGGGCTATACAATGAGCAGTTCTTC
TRBV28	TRBD1	many	TRBJ2-4	CASRKIGQAVAKNIQYF	TGTGCCAGCAGGAAAATAGGACAGGCGGTAGCCAAAAACATTCAGTACTTC
TRBV10-3	NA	few	TRBJ2-5	CAISESKGGVEETQYF	TGTGCCATCAGTGAGTCGAAGGGCGGAGTGGAAGAGACCCAGTACTTC
TRBV2	NA	many	TRBJ2-7	CASIQEKTNYEQYF	TGTGCCAGCATCCAGGAAAAAACAAACTACGAGCAGTACTTC
TRBV13	NA	NA	TRBJ2-7	CASSGPDGEKTYEQYF	TGTGCCAGCAGCGGTCCCGACGGTGAGAAAACCTACGAGCAGTACTTC
TRBV6-1	TRBD1	medium-sized	TRBJ1-3	CASTRQGAGNTIYF	TGTGCCAGCACTCGACAGGGTGCTGGAAACACCATATATTTT
TRBV7-2	NA	many	TRBJ1-5	CASSFGGGVSQPQHF	TGTGCCAGCAGCTTTGGGGGGGGGGTATCCCAGCCCCAGCATTTT
TRBV6-2/TRBV6-3	NA	NA	TRBJ1-5	CASSFRAIKGQPQHF	TGTGCCAGCAGTTTTCGGGCCATAAAGGGACAGCCCCAGCATTTT
TRBV6-2/TRBV6-3	NA	NA	TRBJ1-2	CASSYSKRTQGGYTF	TGTGCCAGCAGTTACTCGAAGAGGACTCAGGGTGGATACACCTTC
TRBV6-2/TRBV6-3	NA	medium-sized	TRBJ2-7	CASAGLPLTNSYEQYF	TGTGCCAGCGCGGGGCTACCACTGACCAACTCCTACGAGCAGTACTTC
TRBV4-1	TRBD2	NA	TRBJ2-7	CASSQAPSGNYEQYF	TGCGCCAGCAGCCAAGCGCCTAGCGGAAACTACGAGCAGTACTTC
TRBV6-2/TRBV6-3	NA	few	TRBJ2-7	CASSLEVGEQYF	TGTGCCAGCAGTTTGGAGGTGGGGGAGCAGTACTTC
TRBV20-1	TRBD1	many	TRBJ1-1	CSAPRQGNTEAFF	TGCAGTGCTCCTAGACAGGGGAACACTGAAGCTTTCTTT
TRBV28	NA	NA	TRBJ2-7	CDRSLWDHSYEQYF	TGTGACAGAAGTTTATGGGACCACTCCTACGAGCAGTACTTC
TRBV3-1	NA	many	TRBJ1-1	CASSHIRGRGAFF	TGTGCCAGCAGCCACATCAGGGGACGTGGAGCTTTCTTT
TRBV29-1	NA	many	TRBJ2-6	CSVEDSGANVLTF	TGCAGCGTTGAAGACAGTGGGGCCAACGTCCTGACTTTC
TRBV20-1	NA	many	TRBJ2-3	CSAGGGQRTDTQYF	TGCAGTGCTGGGGGGGGGCAGCGCACAGATACGCAGTATTTT
TRBV20-1	NA	medium-sized	TRBJ1-6	CSARDETANSYNSPLHF	TGCAGTGCTAGAGACGAGACAGCTAACTCCTATAATTCACCCCTCCACTTT
TRBV2	TRBD2	NA	TRBJ2-7	CASSEEAAVVAGGGYEQYF	TGTGCCAGCAGTGAAGAAGCGGCGGTGGTAGCGGGGGGAGGTTACGAGCAGTACTTC
TRBV28	NA	medium-sized	TRBJ1-1	CASSLGPTADTEAFF	TGTGCCAGCAGTTTAGGGCCCACGGCTGACACTGAAGCTTTCTTT
TRBV5-5	NA	many	TRBJ1-2	CASSRTLANYGYTF	TGTGCCAGCAGCCGGACACTTGCTAACTATGGCTACACCTTC
TRBV4-1	TRBD2	many	TRBJ2-1	CASSRLRPGLAGDNEQFF	TGCGCCAGCAGCCGCCTAAGGCCGGGACTAGCGGGAGACAATGAGCAGTTCTTC
TRBV28	TRBD2	few	TRBJ2-7	CASSEVAGAYEQYF	TGTGCCAGCAGTGAGGTAGCGGGAGCCTACGAGCAGTACTTC